Presented here are 11 T cell receptor beta chains from one specimen sequenced in a study of beta chain features in type 1 diabetes. Reverse transcription of all isolated RNA meant that expressed TCRB transcripts were sequenced. TCRdb's table, derived via immunoSEQ multiplex PCR, lists solely in-frame clones and lacks some. The table records roughly 330,000 clones, roughly 11% of them present only once. The sequenced sample consisted of naive CD4+ T cells from blood. These receptor sequences come from a woman in her twenties or thirties in good health.

This clone was seen only a few times. The gene calls are TRBV6-5 and TRBJ1-1; the D is unclear. Germline V CDR1 and CDR2: MNHEY, SVGAGI. The V and J ends lost 2 bases and 0 bases respectively, with 4 bases between them. The CDR3 contains 13 residues. Here the CDR3 DNA reads TGTGCCAGCAGTTACACTATGAACACTGAAGCTTTCTTT. It is translated as CASSYTMNTEAFF.

This clone was detected a few times. The chain employs TRBV15 and TRBJ2-5, with 8 bases matching TRBD2. This CDR3 contains 14 residues. Trimming at V came to 0 bases and at J to 5 bases, leaving 2 bases not matched to a gene. Germline loops: CDR1 LNHNV, CDR2 YYDKDF (reference sequence). The CDR3 is CATSRELAGETQYF. CDR3 nucleotides: TGTGCCACCAGCAGAGAGCTAGCGGGTGAGACCCAGTACTTC.

This clone was observed a handful of times. The genes are TRBV2 and TRBJ2-3; 8 positions agree with TRBD1. In germline, CDR1 is SNHLY, CDR2 FYNNEI. The trim removed 2 bases at V and 0 bases at J, leaving 4 bases unmatched. The CDR3 runs 16 residues. CDR3 in DNA: TGTGCCAGCAGTGAAACGCAGGGGGCAAGCACAGATACGCAGTATTTT. This sequence encodes CASSETQGASTDTQYF.

This clone was seen more than once but under ten times. This chain connects TRBV30 to TRBJ1-2; D not resolved. Germline V gene lookup returns CDR1 GTSNPN and CDR2 SVGIG (reference sequence). The CDR3 length is 13 residues. Trimming cost V 3 bases and J 3 bases, with 11 bases left between them. CDR3 nucleotides: TGTGCCTGGAGCCTAGGCCAGCACTATGGCTACACCTTC. Its translation: CAWSLGQHYGYTF.

This clone has only a few counts. This chain links TRBV7-2 with TRBJ2-1, with D possibly being TRBD2 (6 bases). The CDR3 spans 16 residues. CDR1 SGHTA and CDR2 FQGNSA come from the germline V gene. The V end was cut by 0 bases, the J end by 6 bases, with 15 bases between. This CDR3 is CASSLALSGAGNEQFF. For the CDR3, the DNA is TGTGCCAGCAGCTTAGCGTTGAGCGGAGCGGGCAATGAGCAGTTCTTC.

The CDR3 is CASSLGAPYEQYF. DNA for the CDR3: TGTGCCAGCAGCTTAGGGGCCCCCTACGAGCAGTACTTC. This chain joins TRBV7-3 and TRBJ2-7; D perhaps matches TRBD1 (5 bases). This CDR3 spans 13 amino acids. V lost 2 bases, J lost 2 bases, and 7 bases lay in between. CDR1 is SGHTA, CDR2 FQGTGA, per germline. The full variable domain, its missing parts supplied by reference TRBV7-3 and TRBJ2-7, is GAGVSQTPSNKVTEKGKYVELRCDPISGHTALYWYRQSLGQGPEFLIYFQGTGAADDSGLPNDRFFAVRPEGSVSTLKIQRTERGDSAVYLCASSLGAPYEQYFGPGTRLTVT.

This clone was found a few times. The chain carries TRBV7-9 and TRBJ2-7; weak D call: TRBD2 (6 bases). Trimming took 5 bases from V and 0 from J, leaving 17 bases between them. Germline CDR1 is SEHNR and CDR2 is FQNEAQ (reference sequence). The CDR3 contains 16 residues. CDR3 loop: CASSPRGVASSYEQYF. Here the CDR3 DNA reads TGTGCCAGCAGCCCCCGCGGGGTGGCGAGCTCCTACGAGCAGTACTTC.

The chain recombines TRBV19 with TRBJ2-7, with D perhaps TRBD2 (5 bases). Germline CDR1 LNHDA, CDR2 SQIVND (reference sequence). The CDR3 runs 16 residues. Between the trimmed V and J ends, which lost 5 bases and 2 bases, there was a span of 19 bases. Written as DNA, the CDR3 is TGTGCCAGTAGTCCCCTGGATAGCGAACATCCCTACGAGCAGTACTTC. It is translated as CASSPLDSEHPYEQYF.

This clone has just a few counts. The chain employs TRBV7-2 and TRBJ2-2; D remains ambiguous. The CDR3 extends over 14 amino acids. Germline assignment: CDR1 SGHTA and CDR2 FQGNSA. V was shortened by 1 base and J by 4 bases, with 7 bases between the two germline ends. The CDR3 region is CASSLDSSTGELFF. In nucleotides, the CDR3 is TGTGCCAGCAGCTTAGACTCGTCCACCGGGGAGCTGTTTTTT.

This clone turned up a few times. The rearrangement joins TRBV28 to TRBJ1-5, with TRBD1 matching 9 bases. With 5 bases clipped from V and 7 bases from J, the junction kept 9 bases outside the gene matches. The CDR3 spans 15 residues. The germline V gene encodes CDR1 MDHEN and CDR2 SYDVKM. The DNA for the CDR3 is TGTGCCAGCAGTCTGCTACAGGGGGCGTGGCAGCCCCAGCATTTT. Its protein is CASSLLQGAWQPQHF.

The chain recombines TRBV6-1 with TRBJ1-5; 7 bases line up with TRBD1. The junction had 3 bases not matched to a gene; V was cut back by 4 bases and J by 0 bases. The CDR3 loop spans 15 amino acids. Germline V CDR1 and CDR2: MNHNS, SASEGT. The CDR3 protein is CASSGQGGSNQPQHF. The CDR3 DNA sequence: TGTGCCAGCAGTGGCCAGGGGGGTAGCAATCAGCCCCAGCATTTT.